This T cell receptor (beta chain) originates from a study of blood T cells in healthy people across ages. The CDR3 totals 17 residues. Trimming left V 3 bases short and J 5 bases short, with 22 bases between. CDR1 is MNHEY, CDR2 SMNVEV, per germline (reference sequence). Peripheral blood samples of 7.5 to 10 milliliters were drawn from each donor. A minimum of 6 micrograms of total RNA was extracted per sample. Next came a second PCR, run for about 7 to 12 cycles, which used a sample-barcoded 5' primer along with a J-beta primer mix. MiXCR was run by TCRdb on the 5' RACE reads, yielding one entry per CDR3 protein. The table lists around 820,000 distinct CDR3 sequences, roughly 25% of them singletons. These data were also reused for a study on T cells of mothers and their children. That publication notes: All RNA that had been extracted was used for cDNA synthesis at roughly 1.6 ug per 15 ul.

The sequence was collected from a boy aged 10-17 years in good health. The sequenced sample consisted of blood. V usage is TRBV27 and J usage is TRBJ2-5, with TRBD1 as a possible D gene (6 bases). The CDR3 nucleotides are TGTGCCAGCAGTTTGTCTGATCCCAGGGGATGGGAGGAGACCCAGTACTTC. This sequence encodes CASSLSDPRGWEETQYF.